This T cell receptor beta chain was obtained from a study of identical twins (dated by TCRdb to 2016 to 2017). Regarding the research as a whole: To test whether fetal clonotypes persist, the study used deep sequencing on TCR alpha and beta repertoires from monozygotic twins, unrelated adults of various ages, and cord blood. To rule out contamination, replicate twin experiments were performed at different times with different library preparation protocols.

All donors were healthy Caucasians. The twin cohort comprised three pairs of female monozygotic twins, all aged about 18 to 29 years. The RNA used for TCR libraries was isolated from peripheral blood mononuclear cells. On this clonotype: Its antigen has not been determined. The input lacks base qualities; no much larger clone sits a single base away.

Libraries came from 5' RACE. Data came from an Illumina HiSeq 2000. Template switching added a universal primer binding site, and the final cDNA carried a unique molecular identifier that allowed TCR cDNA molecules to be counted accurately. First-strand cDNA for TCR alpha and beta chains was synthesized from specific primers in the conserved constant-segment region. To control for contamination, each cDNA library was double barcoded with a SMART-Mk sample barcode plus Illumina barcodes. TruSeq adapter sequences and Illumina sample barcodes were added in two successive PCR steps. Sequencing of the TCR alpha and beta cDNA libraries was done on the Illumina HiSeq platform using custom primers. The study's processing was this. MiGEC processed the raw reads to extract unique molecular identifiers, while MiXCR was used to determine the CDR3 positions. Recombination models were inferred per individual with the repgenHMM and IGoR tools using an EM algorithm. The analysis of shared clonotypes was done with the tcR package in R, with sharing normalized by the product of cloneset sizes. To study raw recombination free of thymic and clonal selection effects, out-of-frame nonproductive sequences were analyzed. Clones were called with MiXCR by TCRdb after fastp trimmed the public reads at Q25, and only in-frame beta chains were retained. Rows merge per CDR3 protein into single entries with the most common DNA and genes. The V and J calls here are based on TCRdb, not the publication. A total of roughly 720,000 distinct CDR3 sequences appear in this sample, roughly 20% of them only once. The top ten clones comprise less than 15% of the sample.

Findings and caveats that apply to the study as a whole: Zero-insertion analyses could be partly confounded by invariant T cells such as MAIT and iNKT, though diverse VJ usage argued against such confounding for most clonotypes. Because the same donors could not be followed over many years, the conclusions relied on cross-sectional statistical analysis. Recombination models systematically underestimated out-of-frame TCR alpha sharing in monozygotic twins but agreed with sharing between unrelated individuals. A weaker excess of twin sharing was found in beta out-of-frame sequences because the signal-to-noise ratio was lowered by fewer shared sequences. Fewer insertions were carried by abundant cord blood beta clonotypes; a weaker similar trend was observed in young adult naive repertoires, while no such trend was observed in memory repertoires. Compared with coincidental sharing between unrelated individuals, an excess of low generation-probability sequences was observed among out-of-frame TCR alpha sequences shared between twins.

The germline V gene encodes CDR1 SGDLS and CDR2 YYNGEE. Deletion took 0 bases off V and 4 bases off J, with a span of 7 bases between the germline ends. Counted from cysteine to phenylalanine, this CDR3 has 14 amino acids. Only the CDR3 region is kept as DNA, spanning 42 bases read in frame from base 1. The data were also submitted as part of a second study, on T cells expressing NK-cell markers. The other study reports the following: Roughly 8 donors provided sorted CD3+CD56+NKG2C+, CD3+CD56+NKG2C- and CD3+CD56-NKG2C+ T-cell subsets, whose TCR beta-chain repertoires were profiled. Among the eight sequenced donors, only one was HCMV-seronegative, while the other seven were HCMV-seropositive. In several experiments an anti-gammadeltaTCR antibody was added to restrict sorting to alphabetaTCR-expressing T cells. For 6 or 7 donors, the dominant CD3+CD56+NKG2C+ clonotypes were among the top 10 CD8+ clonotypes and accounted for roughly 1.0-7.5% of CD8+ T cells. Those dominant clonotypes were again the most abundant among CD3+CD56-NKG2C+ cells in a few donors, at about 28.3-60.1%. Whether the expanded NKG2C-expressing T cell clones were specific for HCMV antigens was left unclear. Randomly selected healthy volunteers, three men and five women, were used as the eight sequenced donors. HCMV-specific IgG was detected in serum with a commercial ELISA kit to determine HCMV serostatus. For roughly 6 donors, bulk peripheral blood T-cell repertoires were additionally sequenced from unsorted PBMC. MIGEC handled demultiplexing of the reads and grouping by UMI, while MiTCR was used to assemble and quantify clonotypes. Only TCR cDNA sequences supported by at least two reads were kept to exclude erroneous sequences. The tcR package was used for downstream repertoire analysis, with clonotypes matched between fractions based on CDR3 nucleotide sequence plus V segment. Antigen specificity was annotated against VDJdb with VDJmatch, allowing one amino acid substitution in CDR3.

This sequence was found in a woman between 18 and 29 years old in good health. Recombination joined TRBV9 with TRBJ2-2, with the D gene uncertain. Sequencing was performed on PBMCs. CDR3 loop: CASSVGGVTGELFF. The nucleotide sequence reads TGTGCCAGCAGCGTAGGAGGCGTCACCGGGGAGCTGTTTTTT.